This entry lists 9 T cell receptor beta chains sequenced from one sample in a study of PD-1 blockade in classical Hodgkin lymphoma. Indicated time point: cycle 4 day 1 (C4D1), after 5 to 7 weeks of nivolumab. The patients all showed relapse after autologous stem cell transplantation, while their brentuximab vedotin exposure varied. Here immunoSEQ multiplex PCR was the method, and the copy in TCRdb shows in-frame clones only, minus some. The profile shows some 25,000 clones, 72% of them singletons. Sequenced material: peripheral blood mononuclear cells (PBMCs), taken before the fourth cycle of nivolumab. These receptors all stem from a human donor with classical Hodgkin lymphoma.

J is TRBJ2-7 and V is TRBV19; D perhaps matches TRBD2 (5 bases). Germline V lookup: CDR1 LNHDA, CDR2 SQIVND (reference sequence). V was trimmed by 8 bases and J by 5 bases, leaving 19 bases between them. The CDR3 totals 14 residues. CDR3 sequence: CASGNRDSDDEQYF. Here the CDR3 DNA reads TGTGCCAGTGGTAACCGGGATTCGGACGACGAGCAGTACTTC.

The sample holds a few counts of this clone. This chain uses TRBV28 with TRBJ1-2, with D possibly TRBD1 on 6 matching bases. CDR3 length: 14 residues. Trimming removed 3 bases from V and 4 bases from J, with 12 bases in between. Germline lookup yields CDR1 MDHEN and CDR2 SYDVKM. This chain's CDR3 is CASSLGGQGYGYTF. DNA for the CDR3: TGTGCCAGCAGTTTGGGGGGGCAGGGCTATGGCTACACCTTC.

The chain couples TRBV6-4 to TRBJ2-3, with 9 bases identical to TRBD2. Germline lookup yields CDR1 MRHNA and CDR2 SNTAGT. CDR3 length: 14 amino acids. The junction had 1 base not matched to a gene; V was cut back by 4 bases and J by 2 bases. The CDR3 protein is CASSASGATDTQYF. CDR3 nucleotides: TGTGCCAGCAGTGCTAGCGGGGCCACAGATACGCAGTATTTT.

The gene calls are TRBV19 and TRBJ2-5, with D perhaps given as TRBD1 or TRBD2 (6 bases each). The CDR3 contains 14 residues. The ends were cut back, 3 bases at V and 5 bases at J, with 13 bases in the middle. Germline V gene sequence: CDR1 LNHDA, CDR2 SQIVND (reference sequence). This chain's CDR3 is CASSIMGGRETQYF. The CDR3 DNA reads TGTGCCAGTAGTATTATGGGGGGCCGGGAGACCCAGTACTTC.

A few counts support this clone. The V call is TRBV5-5, the J call TRBJ1-2, with D possibly matching TRBD1 (6 bases). Looked up from germline, CDR1 is SGHKS and CDR2 is YYEKEE (reference sequence). This CDR3 is 15 amino acids long. V lost 0 bases to trimming and J lost 3 bases, with 12 bases between them. CDR3 loop: CASSLEGTSYYGYTF. CDR3 DNA sequence: TGTGCCAGCAGCTTGGAGGGGACATCCTACTATGGCTACACCTTC.

The chain combines TRBV5-1 with TRBJ2-1, with 8 bases matching TRBD2. V lost 4 bases, J lost 0 bases, and 6 bases stayed unmatched. CDR1 is SGHRS, CDR2 YFSETQ, per germline. The CDR3 extends over 16 amino acids. The CDR3 reads CASSLSGVYSYNEQFF. The CDR3 DNA is TGCGCCAGCAGCCTTAGCGGGGTCTACTCCTACAATGAGCAGTTCTTC.

The gene calls are TRBV7-2 and TRBJ1-5; D is undetermined. The CDR3 spans 14 residues. Germline CDR1 and CDR2: SGHTA and FQGNSA. V lost 5 bases and J lost 0, with 8 bases in between. The CDR3 here is CASSLRDSNQPQHF. CDR3 DNA sequence: TGTGCCAGCAGCCTTCGGGATAGCAATCAGCCCCAGCATTTT.

The chain couples TRBV29-1 to TRBJ1-1; no firm D call. Germline V lookup: CDR1 SQVTM, CDR2 ANQGSEA. The CDR3 has 13 amino acids. Trimming removed 5 bases from V and 0 bases from J, with 10 bases in between. As DNA, the CDR3 is TGCAGCGTTCTCACAACCCTGAACACTGAAGCTTTCTTT. It is translated as CSVLTTLNTEAFF.

V is TRBV4-3 and J is TRBJ2-1, with 9 nucleotides matching TRBD2. The CDR3 length is 17 residues. The J segment lost 7 bases and the V segment lost 3 bases, leaving 13 bases of the junction unmatched. The V gene's germline CDR1 is LGHNA and CDR2 YSLEER. CDR3 region: CASSQWRGRGGANEQFF. The CDR3, as DNA: TGCGCCAGCAGCCAGTGGAGGGGGCGGGGGGGCGCGAATGAGCAGTTCTTC.